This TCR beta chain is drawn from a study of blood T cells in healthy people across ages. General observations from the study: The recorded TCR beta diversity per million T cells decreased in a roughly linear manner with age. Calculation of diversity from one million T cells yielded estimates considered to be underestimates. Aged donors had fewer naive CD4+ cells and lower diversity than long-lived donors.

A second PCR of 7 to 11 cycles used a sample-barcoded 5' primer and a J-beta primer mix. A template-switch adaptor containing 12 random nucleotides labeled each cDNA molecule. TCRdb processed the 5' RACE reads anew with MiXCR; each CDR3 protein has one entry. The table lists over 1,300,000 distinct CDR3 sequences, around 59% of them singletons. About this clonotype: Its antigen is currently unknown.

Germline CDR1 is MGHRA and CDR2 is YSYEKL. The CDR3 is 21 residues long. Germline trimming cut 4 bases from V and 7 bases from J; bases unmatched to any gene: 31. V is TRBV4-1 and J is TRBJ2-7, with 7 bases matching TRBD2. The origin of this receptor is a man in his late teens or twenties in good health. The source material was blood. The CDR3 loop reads CASSLYPTGLAVDRRGTEQYF. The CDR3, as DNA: TGCGCCAGCAGCCTGTACCCAACCGGGCTAGCGGTCGATCGACGGGGAACGGAGCAGTACTTC.